This T cell receptor beta chain was observed in a study of post-analysis software for immune sequencing data. Overall study results and limits: When compared against controls, multiple sclerosis patients showed significantly lower normalized Chao1 diversity. Co-batched samples clustered tightly together by F measure.

Unique molecular identifiers were carried by the TCR beta cDNA libraries. Using its own MiXCR run on the PCR reads, TCRdb lists one record per CDR3 protein. The sample contains 800,000 to 950,000 distinct CDR3 sequences, approximately 53% of which appear only once. This clonotype was detected only a few times. Its antigen is not known. The TCR originated in a girl aged 5-17 years with multiple sclerosis. Sequenced material: blood.

CDR3: CASSFSITYEQYF. The CDR3 nucleotides are TGTGCCAGCAGTTTTTCTATTACCTACGAGCAGTACTTC. The chain uses TRBV12-3 or TRBV12-4 and TRBJ2-7; no reliable D call. This CDR3 is built from 13 residues. The V and J ends lost 3 bases and 2 bases respectively, with 8 bases between them.